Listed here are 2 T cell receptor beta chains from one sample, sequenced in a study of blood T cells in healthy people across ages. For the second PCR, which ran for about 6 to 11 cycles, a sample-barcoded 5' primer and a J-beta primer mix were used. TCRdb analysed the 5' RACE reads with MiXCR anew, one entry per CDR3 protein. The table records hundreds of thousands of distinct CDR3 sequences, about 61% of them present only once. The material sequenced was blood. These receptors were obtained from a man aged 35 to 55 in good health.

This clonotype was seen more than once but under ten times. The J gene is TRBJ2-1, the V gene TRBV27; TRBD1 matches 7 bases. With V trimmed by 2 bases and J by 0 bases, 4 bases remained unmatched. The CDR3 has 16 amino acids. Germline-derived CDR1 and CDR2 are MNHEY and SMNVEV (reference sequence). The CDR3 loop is CASSLGTDLSYNEQFF. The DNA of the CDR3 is TGTGCCAGCAGTTTAGGGACAGACCTCTCCTACAATGAGCAGTTCTTC.

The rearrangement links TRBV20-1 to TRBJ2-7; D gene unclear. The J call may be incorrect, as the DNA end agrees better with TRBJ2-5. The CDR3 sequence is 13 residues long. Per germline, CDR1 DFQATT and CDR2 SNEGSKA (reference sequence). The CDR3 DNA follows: TGCAGTGCTAGAAGGGCCGATGGGGAGACCCAGTACTTC. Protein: CSARRADGETQYF.